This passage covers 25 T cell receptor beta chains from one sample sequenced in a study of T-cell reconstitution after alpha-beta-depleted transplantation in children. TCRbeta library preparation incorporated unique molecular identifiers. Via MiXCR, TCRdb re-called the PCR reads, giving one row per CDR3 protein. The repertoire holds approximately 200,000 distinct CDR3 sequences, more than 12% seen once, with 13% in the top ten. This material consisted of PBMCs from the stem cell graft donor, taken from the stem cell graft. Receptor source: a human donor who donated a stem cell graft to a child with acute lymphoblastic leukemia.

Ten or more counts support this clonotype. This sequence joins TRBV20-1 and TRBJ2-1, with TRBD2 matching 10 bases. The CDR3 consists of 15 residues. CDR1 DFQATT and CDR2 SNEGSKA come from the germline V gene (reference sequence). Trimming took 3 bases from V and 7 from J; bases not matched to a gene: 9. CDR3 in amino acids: CSARAPSGSPNEQFF. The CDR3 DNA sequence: TGCAGTGCTAGGGCCCCTAGCGGGAGCCCAAATGAGCAGTTCTTC.

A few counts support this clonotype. The CDR3 DNA is TGTGCCTATGGCCGGGACGTCGCCTACGAGCAGTACTTC. It encodes CAYGRDVAYEQYF. J is TRBJ2-7 and V is TRBV30, with D perhaps matching TRBD1 or TRBD2 (5 bases each). The CDR3 is 13 amino acids. Germline-derived CDR1 and CDR2 are GTSNPN and SVGIG (reference sequence). The germline V and J ends were trimmed by 7 bases and 2 bases, with 15 bases remaining between them.

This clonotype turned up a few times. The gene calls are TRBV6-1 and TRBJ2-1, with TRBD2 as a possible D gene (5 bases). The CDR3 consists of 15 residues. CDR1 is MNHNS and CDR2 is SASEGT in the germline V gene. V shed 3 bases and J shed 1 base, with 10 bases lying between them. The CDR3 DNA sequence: TGTGCCAGCAGTGAGGTGCGGGTTTCCTACAATGAGCAGTTCTTC. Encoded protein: CASSEVRVSYNEQFF.

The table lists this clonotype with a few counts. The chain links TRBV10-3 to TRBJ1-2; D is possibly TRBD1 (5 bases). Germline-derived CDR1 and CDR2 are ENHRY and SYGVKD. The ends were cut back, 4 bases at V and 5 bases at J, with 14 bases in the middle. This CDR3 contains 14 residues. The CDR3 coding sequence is TGTGCCATCAGTGCTGCTCAGACAGATTATGGCTACACCTTC. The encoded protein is CAISAAQTDYGYTF.

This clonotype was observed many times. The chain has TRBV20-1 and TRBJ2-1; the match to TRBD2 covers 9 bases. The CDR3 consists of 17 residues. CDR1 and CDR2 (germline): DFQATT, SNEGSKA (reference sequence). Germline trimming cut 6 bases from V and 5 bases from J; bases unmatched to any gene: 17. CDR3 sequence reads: CSALIGLAGIENNEQFF. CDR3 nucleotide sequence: TGCAGTGCCCTAATCGGGCTAGCGGGGATAGAAAACAATGAGCAGTTCTTC.

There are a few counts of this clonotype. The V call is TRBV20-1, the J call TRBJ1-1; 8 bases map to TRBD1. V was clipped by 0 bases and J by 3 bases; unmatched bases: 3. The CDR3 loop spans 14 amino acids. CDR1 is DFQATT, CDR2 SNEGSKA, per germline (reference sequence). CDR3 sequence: CSARDQGADTEAFF. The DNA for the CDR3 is TGCAGTGCTAGAGATCAGGGGGCGGACACTGAAGCTTTCTTT.

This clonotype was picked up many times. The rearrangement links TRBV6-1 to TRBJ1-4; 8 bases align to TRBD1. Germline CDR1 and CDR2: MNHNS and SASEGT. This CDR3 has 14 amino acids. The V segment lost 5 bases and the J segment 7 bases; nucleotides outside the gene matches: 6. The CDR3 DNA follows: TGTGCCAGCAGTCCAGGGGGCTGGGGTGAAAAACTGTTTTTT. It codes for CASSPGGWGEKLFF.

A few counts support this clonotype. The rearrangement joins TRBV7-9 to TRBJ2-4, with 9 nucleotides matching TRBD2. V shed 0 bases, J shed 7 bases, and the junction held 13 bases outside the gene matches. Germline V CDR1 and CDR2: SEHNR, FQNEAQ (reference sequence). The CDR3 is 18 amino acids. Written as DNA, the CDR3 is TGTGCCAGCAGCTTAGCGGCCGCGGGGCGGCTAGCGGGGAACATTCAGTACTTC. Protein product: CASSLAAAGRLAGNIQYF.

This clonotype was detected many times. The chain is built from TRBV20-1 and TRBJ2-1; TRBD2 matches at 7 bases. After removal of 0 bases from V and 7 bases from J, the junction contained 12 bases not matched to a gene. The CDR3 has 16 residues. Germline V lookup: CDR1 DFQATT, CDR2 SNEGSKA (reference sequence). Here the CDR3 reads CSARDEREGFRNEQFF. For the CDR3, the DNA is TGCAGTGCTAGAGATGAGCGGGAAGGGTTTCGAAATGAGCAGTTCTTC.

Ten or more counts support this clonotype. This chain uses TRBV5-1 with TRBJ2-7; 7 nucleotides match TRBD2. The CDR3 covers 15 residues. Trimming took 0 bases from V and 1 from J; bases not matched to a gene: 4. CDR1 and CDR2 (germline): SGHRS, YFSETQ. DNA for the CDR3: TGCGCCAGCAGCTTGGTCGGGGGAGGGTCCTACGAGCAGTACTTC. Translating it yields CASSLVGGGSYEQYF.

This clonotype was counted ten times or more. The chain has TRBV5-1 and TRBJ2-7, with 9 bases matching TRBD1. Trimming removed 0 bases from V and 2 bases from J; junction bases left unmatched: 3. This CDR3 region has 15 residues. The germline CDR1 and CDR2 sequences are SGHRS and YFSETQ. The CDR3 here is CASSLGTGDAYEQYF. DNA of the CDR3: TGCGCCAGCAGCTTGGGGACAGGGGATGCCTACGAGCAGTACTTC. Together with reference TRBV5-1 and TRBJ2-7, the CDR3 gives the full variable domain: KAGVTQTPRYLIKTRGQQVTLSCSPISGHRSVSWYQQTPGQGLQFLFEYFSETQRNKGNFPGRFSGRQFSNSRSEMNVSTLELGDSALYLCASSLGTGDAYEQYFGPGTRLTVT.

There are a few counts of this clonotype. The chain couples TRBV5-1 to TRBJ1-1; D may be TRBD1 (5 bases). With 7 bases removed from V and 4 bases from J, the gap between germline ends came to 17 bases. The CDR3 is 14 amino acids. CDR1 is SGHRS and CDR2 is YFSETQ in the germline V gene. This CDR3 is CASSPGGLGTEAFF. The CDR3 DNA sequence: TGCGCCAGCTCACCGGGGGGGTTAGGCACTGAAGCTTTCTTT. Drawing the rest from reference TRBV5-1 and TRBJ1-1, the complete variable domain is KAGVTQTPRYLIKTRGQQVTLSCSPISGHRSVSWYQQTPGQGLQFLFEYFSETQRNKGNFPGRFSGRQFSNSRSEMNVSTLELGDSALYLCASSPGGLGTEAFFGQGTRLTVV.

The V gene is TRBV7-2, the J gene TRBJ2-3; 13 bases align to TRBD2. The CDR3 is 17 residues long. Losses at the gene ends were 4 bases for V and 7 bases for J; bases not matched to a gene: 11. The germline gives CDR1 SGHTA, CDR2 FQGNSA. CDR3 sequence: CASSSPTSGRVRNTQYF. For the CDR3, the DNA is TGTGCCAGCAGCTCGCCAACTAGCGGGAGGGTGAGGAATACGCAGTATTTT.

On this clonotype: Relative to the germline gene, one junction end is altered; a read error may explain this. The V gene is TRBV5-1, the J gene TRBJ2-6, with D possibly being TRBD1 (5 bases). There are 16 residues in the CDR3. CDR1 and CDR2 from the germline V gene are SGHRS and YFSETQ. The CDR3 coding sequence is TGCGCCAGCAGTTTGCAGCCCAGCTCTGGGGCCAACGGCCTGACTTTC. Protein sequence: CASSLQPSSGANGLTF.

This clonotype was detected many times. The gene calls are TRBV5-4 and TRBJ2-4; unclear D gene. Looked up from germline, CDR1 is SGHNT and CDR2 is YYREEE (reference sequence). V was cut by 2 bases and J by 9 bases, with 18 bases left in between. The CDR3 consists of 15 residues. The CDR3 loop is CASSLRIDKLVIQYF. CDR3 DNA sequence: TGTGCCAGCAGCTTACGCATTGACAAGTTAGTCATTCAGTACTTC.

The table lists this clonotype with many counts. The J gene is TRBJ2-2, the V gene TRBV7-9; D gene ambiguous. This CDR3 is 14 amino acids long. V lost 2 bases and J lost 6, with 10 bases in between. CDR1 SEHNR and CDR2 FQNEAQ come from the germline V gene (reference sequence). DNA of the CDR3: TGTGCCAGCAGCTTAAGTCTTGGACCCGGGGAGCTGTTTTTT. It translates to CASSLSLGPGELFF.

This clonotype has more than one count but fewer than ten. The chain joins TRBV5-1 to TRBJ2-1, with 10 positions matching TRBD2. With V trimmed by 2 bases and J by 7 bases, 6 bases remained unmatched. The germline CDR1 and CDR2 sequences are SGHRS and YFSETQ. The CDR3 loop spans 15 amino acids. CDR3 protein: CASSFVAGGVNEQFF. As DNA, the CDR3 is TGCGCCAGCAGCTTTGTAGCGGGAGGTGTAAATGAGCAGTTCTTC.

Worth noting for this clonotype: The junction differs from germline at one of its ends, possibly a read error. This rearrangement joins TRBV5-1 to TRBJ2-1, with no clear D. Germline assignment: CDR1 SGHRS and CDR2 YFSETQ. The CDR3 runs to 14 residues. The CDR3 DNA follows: TGCGCCAGCAGCTTGGGAAGGGTTTACAATGACCAGTTCTTC. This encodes CASSLGRVYNDQFF.

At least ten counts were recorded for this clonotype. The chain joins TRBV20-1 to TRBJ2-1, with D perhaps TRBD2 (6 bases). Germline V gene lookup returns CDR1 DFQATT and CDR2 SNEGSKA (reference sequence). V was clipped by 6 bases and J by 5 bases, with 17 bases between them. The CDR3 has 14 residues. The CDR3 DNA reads TGCAGTGCCAGCCGGGGTAGGAGGGACAATGAGCAGTTCTTC. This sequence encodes CSASRGRRDNEQFF.

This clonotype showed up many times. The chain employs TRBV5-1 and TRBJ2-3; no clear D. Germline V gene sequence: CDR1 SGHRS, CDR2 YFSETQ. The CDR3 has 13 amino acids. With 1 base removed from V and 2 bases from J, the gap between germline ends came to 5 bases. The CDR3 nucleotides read TGCGCCAGCAGCTTGCGCCCCACAGATACGCAGTATTTT. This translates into CASSLRPTDTQYF.

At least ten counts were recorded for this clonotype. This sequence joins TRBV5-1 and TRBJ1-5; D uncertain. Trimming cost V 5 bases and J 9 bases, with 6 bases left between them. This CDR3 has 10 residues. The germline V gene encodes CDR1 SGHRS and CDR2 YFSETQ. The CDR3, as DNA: TGCGCCAGCAGTTATGGGCCCCAGCATTTT. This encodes CASSYGPQHF. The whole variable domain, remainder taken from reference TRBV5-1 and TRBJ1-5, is KAGVTQTPRYLIKTRGQQVTLSCSPISGHRSVSWYQQTPGQGLQFLFEYFSETQRNKGNFPGRFSGRQFSNSRSEMNVSTLELGDSALYLCASSYGPQHFGDGTRLSIL.

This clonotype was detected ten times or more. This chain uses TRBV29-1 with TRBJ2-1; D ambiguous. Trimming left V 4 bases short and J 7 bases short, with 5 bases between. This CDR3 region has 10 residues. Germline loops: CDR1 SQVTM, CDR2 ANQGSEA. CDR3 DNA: TGCAGCGTTGCCGAGAATGAGCAGTTCTTC. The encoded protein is CSVAENEQFF.

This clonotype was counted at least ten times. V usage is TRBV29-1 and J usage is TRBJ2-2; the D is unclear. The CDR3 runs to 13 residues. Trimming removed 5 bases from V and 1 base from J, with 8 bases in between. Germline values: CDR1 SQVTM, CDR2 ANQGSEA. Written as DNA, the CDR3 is TGCAGCGTTCTGGGCGTGAACACCGGGGAGCTGTTTTTT. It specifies CSVLGVNTGELFF.

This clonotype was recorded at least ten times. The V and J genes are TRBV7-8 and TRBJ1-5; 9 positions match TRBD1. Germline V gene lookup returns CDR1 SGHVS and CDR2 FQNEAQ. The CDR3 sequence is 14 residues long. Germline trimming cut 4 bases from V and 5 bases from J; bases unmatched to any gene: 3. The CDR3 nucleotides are TGTGCCAGCAGCTGGTGGACAGGGGATCAGCCCCAGCATTTT. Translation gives CASSWWTGDQPQHF.

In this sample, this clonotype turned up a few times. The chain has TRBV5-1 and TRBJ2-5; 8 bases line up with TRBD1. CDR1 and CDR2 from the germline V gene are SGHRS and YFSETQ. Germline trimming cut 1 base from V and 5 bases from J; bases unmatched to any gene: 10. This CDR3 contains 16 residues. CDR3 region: CASSLWGTGGVETQYF. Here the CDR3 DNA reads TGCGCCAGCAGCTTGTGGGGAACAGGGGGAGTTGAGACCCAGTACTTC. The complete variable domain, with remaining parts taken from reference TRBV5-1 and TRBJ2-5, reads KAGVTQTPRYLIKTRGQQVTLSCSPISGHRSVSWYQQTPGQGLQFLFEYFSETQRNKGNFPGRFSGRQFSNSRSEMNVSTLELGDSALYLCASSLWGTGGVETQYFGPGTRLLVL.